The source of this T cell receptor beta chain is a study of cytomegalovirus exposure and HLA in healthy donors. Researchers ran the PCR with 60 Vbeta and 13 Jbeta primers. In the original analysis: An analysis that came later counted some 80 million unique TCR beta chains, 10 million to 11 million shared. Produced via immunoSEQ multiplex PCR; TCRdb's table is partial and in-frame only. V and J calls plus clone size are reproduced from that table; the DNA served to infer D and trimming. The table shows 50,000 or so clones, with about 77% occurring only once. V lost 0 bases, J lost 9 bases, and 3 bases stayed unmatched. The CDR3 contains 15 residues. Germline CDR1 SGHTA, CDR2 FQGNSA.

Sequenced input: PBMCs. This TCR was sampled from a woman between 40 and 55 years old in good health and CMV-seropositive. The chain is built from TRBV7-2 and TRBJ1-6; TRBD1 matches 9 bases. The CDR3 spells CASSLAVQGASPLHF. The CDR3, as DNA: TGTGCCAGCAGCTTAGCGGTACAGGGGGCTTCACCCCTCCACTTT. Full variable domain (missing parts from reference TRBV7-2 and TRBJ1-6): GAGVSQSPSNKVTEKGKDVELRCDPISGHTALYWYRQSLGQGLEFLIYFQGNSAPDKSGLPSDRFSAERTGGSVSTLTIQRTQQEDSAVYLCASSLAVQGASPLHFGNGTRLTVT.